The text below deals with one T cell receptor beta chain. The data originate from a study of blood T cell repertoires in COVID-19. The wider study: In each case, the material was cDNA or gDNA derived from T cells, B-cell-depleted T cells, or PBMCs.

Per the authors' pipeline: Reference gene primer amplification gave nucleated cell count estimates. This table comes from immunoSEQ multiplex PCR, and its TCRdb copy is limited to in-frame clones, with some not included. From that table come the V and J calls and clone size; the DNA was used to work out D and trimming. This sample has a few hundred thousand clones, with approximately 85% found just once. After removal of 6 bases from V and 6 bases from J, the junction contained 4 bases not matched to a gene. CDR3 length: 13 residues. Per the germline V gene, CDR1 is MNHEY and CDR2 is SVGAGI. Across 24 US areas, participants ranged in age from roughly 18 to 95 years. The study assigned cohorts using participant-reported clinical history.

The source is a woman in her forties or fifties who had been exposed to COVID-19. The genes are TRBV6-5 and TRBJ2-5; 10 bases line up with TRBD1. Sample: PBMCs or T cells enriched from blood (not recorded which). The CDR3 DNA sequence: TGTGCCAGCAGCAAGACAGGGGGCAAGACCCAGTACTTC. Translated: CASSKTGGKTQYF.